This T cell receptor (beta chain) is from a study of cytomegalovirus exposure and HLA in healthy donors. Study-level findings and limits: A later analysis reportedly found fewer N-insertions in an Asian-associated ancestry cluster than the approximately 670-donor mean. Prediction of most subjects' HLA-A and HLA-B alleles by TCR beta sequences was reportedly accurate. Some V segments, including TRBV6-2 and TRBV6-3, were excluded as indistinguishable. Analysis was carried out at a later point, and it linked a missense DCLRE1C variant to TCR beta V- and J-gene trimming.

On this clone itself: Antigen: not known.

The PCR employed 60 Vbeta primers together with 13 Jbeta primers. The method was immunoSEQ multiplex PCR; TCRdb's version includes in-frame clones alone and lacks a portion of them. Among some 170,000 clones listed, 70% to 85% were seen once. V shed 3 bases and J 0 bases; nucleotides not matched to a gene: 5. This CDR3 has 16 amino acids. Germline lookup yields CDR1 LGHNA and CDR2 YNFKEQ. The material sequenced was PBMCs. This TCR came from a man in his forties in good health and CMV-seronegative. V gene TRBV4-2 combines with J gene TRBJ2-7; 10 nucleotides agree with TRBD2. The CDR3 nucleotides are TGTGCCAGCAGCCATGCCTCTAGCGGGAGCTCCTACGAGCAGTACTTC. Residues: CASSHASSGSSYEQYF.